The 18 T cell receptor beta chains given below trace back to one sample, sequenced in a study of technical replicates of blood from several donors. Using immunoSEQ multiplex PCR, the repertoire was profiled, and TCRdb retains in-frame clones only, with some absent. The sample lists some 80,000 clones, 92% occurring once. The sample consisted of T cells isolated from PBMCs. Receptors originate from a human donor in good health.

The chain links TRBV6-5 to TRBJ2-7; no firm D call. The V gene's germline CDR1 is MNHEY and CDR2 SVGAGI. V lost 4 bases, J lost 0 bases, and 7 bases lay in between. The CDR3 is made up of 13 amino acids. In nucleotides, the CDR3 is TGTGCCAGCAGTTCCTACCGCTCCTACGAGCAGTACTTC. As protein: CASSSYRSYEQYF.

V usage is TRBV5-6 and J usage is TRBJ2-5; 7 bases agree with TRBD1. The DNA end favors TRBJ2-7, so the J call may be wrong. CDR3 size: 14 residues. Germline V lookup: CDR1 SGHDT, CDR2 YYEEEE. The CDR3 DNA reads TGTGCCAGCAGCCAACCGGGACAGAGCTACGAGCAGTACTTC. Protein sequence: CASSQPGQSYEQYF.

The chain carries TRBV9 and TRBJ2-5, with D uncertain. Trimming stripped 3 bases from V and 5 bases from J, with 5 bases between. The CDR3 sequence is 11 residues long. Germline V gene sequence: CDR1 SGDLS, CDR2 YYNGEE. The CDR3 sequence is CASSAEETQYF. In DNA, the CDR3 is TGTGCCAGCAGCGCCGAGGAGACCCAGTACTTC.

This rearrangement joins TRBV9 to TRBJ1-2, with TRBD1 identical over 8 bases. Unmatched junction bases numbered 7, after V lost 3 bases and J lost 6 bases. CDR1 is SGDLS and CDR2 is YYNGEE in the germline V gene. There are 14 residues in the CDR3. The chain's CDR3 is CASSASGQGHGYTF. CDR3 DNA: TGTGCCAGCAGCGCCTCAGGACAGGGCCATGGCTACACCTTC.

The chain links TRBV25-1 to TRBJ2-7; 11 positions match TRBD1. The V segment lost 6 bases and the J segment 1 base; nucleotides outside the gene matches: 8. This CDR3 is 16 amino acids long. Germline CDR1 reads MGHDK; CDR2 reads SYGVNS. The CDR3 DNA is TGTGCCAGCAGCGGGACAGGGGGAATTGAGTCCTACGAGCAGTACTTC. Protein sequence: CASSGTGGIESYEQYF.

CDR3 loop: CASSLARDRYTEAFF. CDR3 DNA sequence: TGTGCCAGCAGCTTAGCAAGGGACAGATACACTGAAGCTTTCTTT. The J gene is TRBJ1-1, the V gene TRBV7-6, with 7 bases lining up with TRBD1. This CDR3 has 15 residues. CDR1 and CDR2 from the germline V gene are SGHVS and FNYEAQ. Germline trimming cut 0 bases from V and 3 bases from J; bases unmatched to any gene: 4. The full variable domain, in which reference TRBV7-6 and TRBJ1-1 provide the parts outside the CDR3, is GAGVSQSPRYKVTKRGQDVALRCDPISGHVSLYWYRQALGQGPEFLTYFNYEAQQDKSGLPNDRFSAERPEGSISTLTIQRTEQRDSAMYRCASSLARDRYTEAFFGQGTRLTVV.

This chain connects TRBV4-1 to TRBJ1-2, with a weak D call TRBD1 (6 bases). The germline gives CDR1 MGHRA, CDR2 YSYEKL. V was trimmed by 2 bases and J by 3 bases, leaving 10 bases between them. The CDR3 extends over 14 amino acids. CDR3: CASSQMTGDYGYTF. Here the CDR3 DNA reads TGCGCCAGCAGCCAAATGACAGGCGACTATGGCTACACCTTC.

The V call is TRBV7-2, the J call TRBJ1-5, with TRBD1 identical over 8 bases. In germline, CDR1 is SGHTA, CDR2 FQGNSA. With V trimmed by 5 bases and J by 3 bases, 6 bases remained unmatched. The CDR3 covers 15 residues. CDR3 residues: CASSDDRGPNQPQHF. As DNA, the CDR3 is TGTGCCAGCAGCGACGACAGGGGCCCCAATCAGCCCCAGCATTTT.

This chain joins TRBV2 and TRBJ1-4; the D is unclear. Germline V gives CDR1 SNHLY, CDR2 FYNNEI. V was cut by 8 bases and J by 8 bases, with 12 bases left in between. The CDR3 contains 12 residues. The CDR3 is CASWASGEKLFF. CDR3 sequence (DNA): TGTGCCAGCTGGGCAAGCGGGGAAAAACTGTTTTTT.

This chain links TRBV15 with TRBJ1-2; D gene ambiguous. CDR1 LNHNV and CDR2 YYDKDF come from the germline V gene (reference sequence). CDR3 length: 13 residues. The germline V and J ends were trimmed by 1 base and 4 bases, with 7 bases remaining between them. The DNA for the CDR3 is TGTGCCACCAGCAGAGGGCCCGCCTATGGCTACACCTTC. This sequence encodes CATSRGPAYGYTF. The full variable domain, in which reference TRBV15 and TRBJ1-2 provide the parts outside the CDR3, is DAMVIQNPRYQVTQFGKPVTLSCSQTLNHNVMYWYQQKSSQAPKLLFHYYDKDFNNEADTPDNFQSRRPNTSFCFLDIRSPGLGDTAMYLCATSRGPAYGYTFGSGTRLTVV.

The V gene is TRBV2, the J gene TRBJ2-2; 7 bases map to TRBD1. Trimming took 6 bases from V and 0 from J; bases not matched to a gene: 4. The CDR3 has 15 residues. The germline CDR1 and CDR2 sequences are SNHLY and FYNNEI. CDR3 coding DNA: TGTGCCAGCAGATCCGGGACAGCGAACACCGGGGAGCTGTTTTTT. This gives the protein CASRSGTANTGELFF.

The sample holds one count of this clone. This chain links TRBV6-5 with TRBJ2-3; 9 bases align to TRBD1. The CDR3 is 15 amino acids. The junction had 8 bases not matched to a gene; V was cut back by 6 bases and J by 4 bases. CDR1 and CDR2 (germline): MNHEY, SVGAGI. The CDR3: CASRPTGGGADTQYF. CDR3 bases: TGTGCCAGCAGACCTACAGGGGGCGGCGCAGATACGCAGTATTTT.

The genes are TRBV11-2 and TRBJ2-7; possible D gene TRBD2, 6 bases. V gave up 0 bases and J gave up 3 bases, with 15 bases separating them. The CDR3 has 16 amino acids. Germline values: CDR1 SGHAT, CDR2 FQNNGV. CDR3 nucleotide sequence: TGTGCCAGCAGCTTAGATGGGGTTAGCGGAAGCTACGAGCAGTACTTC. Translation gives CASSLDGVSGSYEQYF.

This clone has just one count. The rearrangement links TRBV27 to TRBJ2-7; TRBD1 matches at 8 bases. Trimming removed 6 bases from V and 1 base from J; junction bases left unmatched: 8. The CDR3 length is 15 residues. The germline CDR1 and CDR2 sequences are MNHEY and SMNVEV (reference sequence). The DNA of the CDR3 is TGTGCCAGCAGCCGCGACAGGGGATCATCCTACGAGCAGTACTTC. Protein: CASSRDRGSSYEQYF.

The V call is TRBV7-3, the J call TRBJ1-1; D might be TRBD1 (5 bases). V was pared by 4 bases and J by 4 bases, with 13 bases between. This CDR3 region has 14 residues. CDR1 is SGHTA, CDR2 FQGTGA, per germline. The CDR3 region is CASSSNLRGTEAFF. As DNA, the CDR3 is TGTGCCAGCAGCTCAAACCTTAGGGGCACTGAAGCTTTCTTT.

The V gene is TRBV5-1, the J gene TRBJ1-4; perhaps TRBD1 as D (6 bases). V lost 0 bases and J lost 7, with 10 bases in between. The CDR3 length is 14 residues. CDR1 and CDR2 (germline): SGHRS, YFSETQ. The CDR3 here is CASSLGYRAEKLFF. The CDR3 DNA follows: TGCGCCAGCAGCTTGGGGTACAGGGCTGAAAAACTGTTTTTT.

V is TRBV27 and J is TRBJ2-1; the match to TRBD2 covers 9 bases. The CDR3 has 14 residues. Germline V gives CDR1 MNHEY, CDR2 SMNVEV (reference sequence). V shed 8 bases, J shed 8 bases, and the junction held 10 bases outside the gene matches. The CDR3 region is CASWMGLAQHEQFF. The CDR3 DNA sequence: TGTGCCAGCTGGATGGGACTAGCCCAACATGAGCAGTTCTTC.

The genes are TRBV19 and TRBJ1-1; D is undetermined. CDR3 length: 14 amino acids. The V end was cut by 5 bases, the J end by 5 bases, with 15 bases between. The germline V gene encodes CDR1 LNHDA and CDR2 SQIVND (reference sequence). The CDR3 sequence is CASSFRRLGTEAFF. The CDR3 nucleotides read TGTGCCAGTAGTTTCCGGAGGCTGGGAACTGAAGCTTTCTTT. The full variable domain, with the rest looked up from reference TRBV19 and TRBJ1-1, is DGGITQSPKYLFRKEGQNVTLSCEQNLNHDAMYWYRQDPGQGLRLIYYSQIVNDFQKGDIAEGYSVSREKKESFPLTVTSAQKNPTAFYLCASSFRRLGTEAFFGQGTRLTVV.